Sequencing of this T cell receptor (beta chain) was carried out in a study of identical twins. TCRdb ran MiXCR on the 5' RACE reads and lists one entry per CDR3 protein. Of about 240,000 distinct CDR3 sequences listed, about an eighth are singletons. These data were likewise used in another study, on yellow fever vaccine responses in identical twins.

This receptor was identified in a woman under 30 in good health. Specimen: memory (CD45RO+) T cells sorted from blood.

The CDR3 DNA sequence: TGTGCCAGCAGCGGCCGACAAAGGGACAGCTATGGCTACACCTTC. Translation: CASSGRQRDSYGYTF. The rearrangement links TRBV9 to TRBJ1-2; 7 bases are a match to TRBD1. J lost 4 bases, V lost 3 bases, and 9 bases had no gene match. Per the germline V gene, CDR1 is SGDLS and CDR2 is YYNGEE. The CDR3 length is 15 residues.